The rows below give T cell receptor beta chains drawn from one sample of a study of beta chain features in type 1 diabetes. The protocol was immunoSEQ multiplex PCR, while the TCRdb copy is restricted to in-frame clones and leaves out a portion. The table includes around 250,000 clones, 11% to 15% detected once. Sequenced input: naive CD4+ T cells from blood. These receptors all come from a man aged 30 to 39 with type 1 diabetes. CDR3s include the opening cysteine and the closing phenylalanine or tryptophan. Each record gives: CDR3 protein, CDR3 DNA, V gene, clone size, D gene, J gene. D genes are given only for firm matches. The size entry is marked missing in some rows and otherwise reads once, few, many or a size class.

CASSVATGIGDEQFF TGCGCCAGCAGCGTAGCGACCGGGATTGGCGATGAGCAGTTCTTC TRBV5-1 - - TRBJ2-1
CASSRDNYEQYF TGTGCCAGCAGCCGGGACAATTACGAGCAGTACTTC TRBV7-2 few - TRBJ2-7
CASSPGGSGIETQYF TGTGCCAGCAGTCCCGGGGGCAGCGGGATAGAGACCCAGTACTTC TRBV27 - - TRBJ2-5
CAISEFGRVAVHEQFF TGTGCCATCAGTGAGTTTGGTCGGGTAGCCGTCCATGAGCAGTTCTTC TRBV10-3 - - TRBJ2-1
CAWSRTSGPRYNEQFF TGTGCCTGGAGCCGGACTAGCGGGCCTCGCTACAATGAGCAGTTCTTC TRBV30 - TRBD2 TRBJ2-1
CASSSAGLASATQYF TGTGCCAGCAGCTCCGCCGGACTAGCATCGGCTACGCAGTATTTT TRBV7-8 - TRBD2 TRBJ2-3
CSVRDRGRGEKLFF TGCAGCGTTCGGGACAGGGGGCGCGGTGAAAAACTGTTTTTT TRBV29-1 - TRBD1 TRBJ1-4
CASSPTEGRGYTF TGTGCCAGCTCACCAACAGAAGGAAGGGGCTACACCTTC TRBV18 few - TRBJ1-2
CASSSGGGSTDTQYF TGTGCCAGCAGCTCGGGGGGCGGGAGCACAGATACGCAGTATTTT TRBV7-9 few - TRBJ2-3
CASSLGRDQETQYF TGTGCCAGCAGCTTGGGGAGGGACCAAGAGACCCAGTACTTC TRBV5-4 - - TRBJ2-5
CATSRVIIARTGELFF TGTGCCACCAGCAGAGTCATAATAGCGAGGACCGGGGAGCTGTTTTTT TRBV15 - - TRBJ2-2
CASSTPRGGDGYTF TGTGCCAGTAGTACCCCGAGGGGGGGCGATGGCTACACCTTC TRBV19 few - TRBJ1-2
CASNFELAGEVYEQYF TGTGCCAGCAACTTCGAACTAGCGGGAGAGGTCTACGAGCAGTACTTC TRBV4-2 few TRBD2 TRBJ2-7
CASSPPGGEQFF TGTGCCAGCAGCCCCCCGGGGGGTGAGCAGTTCTTC TRBV7-9 few TRBD2 TRBJ2-1
CASNPGQGVYEQYF TGTGCCAGTAACCCGGGACAGGGCGTTTACGAGCAGTACTTC TRBV19 - TRBD1 TRBJ2-7
CASSQTGNTEAFF TGTGCCAGCAGTCAAACAGGGAACACTGAAGCTTTCTTT TRBV25-1 - - TRBJ1-1
CASSERQGLGTDTQYF TGTGCCAGCAGTGAACGGCAGGGCTTGGGCACAGATACGCAGTATTTT TRBV2 few - TRBJ2-3
CASSVVGQSTDTQYF TGTGCCAGCAGCGTAGTGGGACAGAGCACAGATACGCAGTATTTT TRBV9 - TRBD1 TRBJ2-3
CSVNRGRETQYF TGCAGCGTTAACAGGGGGCGAGAGACCCAGTACTTC TRBV29-1 - TRBD1 TRBJ2-5
CAWRGQTNYGYTF TGTGCCTGGAGAGGACAGACGAACTATGGCTACACCTTC TRBV30 few - TRBJ1-2
CASSLAARSNQPQHF TGTGCCAGCAGCTTGGCGGCCAGGAGCAATCAGCCCCAGCATTTT TRBV5-6 few - TRBJ1-5
CASSVGLAGGPYQETQYF TGTGCCAGCAGCGTAGGATTAGCGGGGGGACCGTACCAAGAGACCCAGTACTTC TRBV9 few TRBD2 TRBJ2-5
CASSPPGTNYGYTF TGTGCCAGCAGCCCGCCGGGGACTAACTATGGCTACACCTTC TRBV5-4 few - TRBJ1-2
CASRGGGTGELFF TGTGCCAGCAGGGGCGGGGGTACCGGGGAGCTGTTTTTT TRBV6-1 - TRBD2 TRBJ2-2
CASSPTTGSYNEQFF TGCGCCAGCAGCCCCACTACCGGTTCCTACAATGAGCAGTTCTTC TRBV5-1 - - TRBJ2-1
CAWSVQSQPQHF TGTGCCTGGAGTGTACAAAGTCAGCCCCAGCATTTT TRBV30 few - TRBJ1-5
CASIGDIPYYGYTF TGTGCCAGCATCGGGGATATTCCCTACTATGGCTACACCTTC TRBV2 few - TRBJ1-2
CSVEAVEETQYF TGCAGCGTTGAGGCGGTCGAAGAGACCCAGTACTTC TRBV29-1 few - TRBJ2-5
CAWNRYTGELFF TGTGCCTGGAACCGGTACACCGGGGAGCTGTTTTTT TRBV30 few - TRBJ2-2
CASSLGLAQETQYF TGTGCCAGCAGCTTGGGGCTAGCACAGGAGACCCAGTACTTC TRBV5-4 few - TRBJ2-5
CASTGTGKVYEQYF TGTGCCAGCACTGGGACAGGGAAGGTCTACGAGCAGTACTTC TRBV6-1 - TRBD1 TRBJ2-7
CSVESGGRGYTF TGCAGCGTTGAATCCGGGGGTAGGGGCTACACCTTC TRBV29-1 - - TRBJ1-2
CASSVGQGAREQYF TGTGCCAGCAGCGTGGGACAGGGGGCGCGGGAGCAGTACTTC TRBV7-8 - TRBD1 TRBJ2-7
CASSLVRSGANVLTF TGCGCCAGCAGCTTGGTGCGCTCTGGGGCCAACGTCCTGACTTTC TRBV5-1 - - TRBJ2-6
CASSYPGQGQYF TGTGCCAGCAGTTACCCGGGACAGGGGCAGTATTTT TRBV6-5 few TRBD1 TRBJ2-3
CAISESFGKNEKLFF TGTGCCATCAGTGAGTCTTTTGGCAAGAATGAAAAACTGTTTTTT TRBV10-3 few - TRBJ1-4
CASSLGRDRRQKNEQYF TGTGCCAGCAGCTTGGGTAGAGACAGGAGACAGAAGAACGAGCAGTACTTC TRBV5-4 - - TRBJ2-7
CASSPLEGKGTQYF TGTGCCAGCTCACCATTGGAGGGGAAGGGGACCCAGTACTTC TRBV18 - - TRBJ2-5
CASSLTGENQPQHF TGCGCCAGCAGCTTGACAGGCGAAAATCAGCCCCAGCATTTT TRBV5-1 few - TRBJ1-5
CASSLARSTGELFF TGTGCCAGCAGCTTAGCTAGGAGCACCGGGGAGCTGTTTTTT TRBV7-2 - - TRBJ2-2
CASSRGGQEPLHF TGTGCCAGCAGTAGGGGGGGTCAGGAACCCCTCCACTTT TRBV6-5 - - TRBJ1-6
CASSLGSRANTGELFF TGCGCCAGCAGCTTGGGCTCGCGGGCGAACACCGGGGAGCTGTTTTTT TRBV5-1 - - TRBJ2-2
CASSTSPGTGGDTEAFF TGTGCCAGTAGTACCAGCCCCGGGACAGGGGGTGACACTGAAGCTTTCTTT TRBV19 - TRBD1 TRBJ1-1
CASTASSNQPQHF TGTGCCAGCACCGCCAGTAGCAATCAGCCCCAGCATTTT TRBV6-6 few - TRBJ1-5
CSATEGQKQYF TGCAGTGCTACGGAGGGGCAGAAGCAGTACTTC TRBV20-1 - - TRBJ2-7
CASSSVQGVGSGYTF TGCGCCAGCAGCTCGGTACAGGGGGTCGGGTCTGGCTACACCTTC TRBV5-1 few TRBD1 TRBJ1-2
CASRSGQPSNQPQHF TGCGCCAGCAGGTCGGGACAACCTAGCAATCAGCCCCAGCATTTT TRBV10-2 - - TRBJ1-5
CASSPTRPPEAFF TGTGCCAGCAGCCCGACACGGCCCCCTGAAGCTTTCTTT TRBV11-3 few - TRBJ1-1
CASSVGQGVSYEQYF TGTGCCAGCAGCGTAGGACAGGGGGTCTCCTACGAGCAGTACTTC TRBV9 - TRBD1 TRBJ2-7
CASSLGTSGLSYEQYF TGTGCCAGTAGCCTAGGGACTAGCGGGCTCTCCTACGAGCAGTACTTC TRBV19 - TRBD2 TRBJ2-7
CASSQGARNTEAFF TGTGCCAGCAGTCAGGGGGCGCGGAACACTGAAGCTTTCTTT TRBV6-5 - TRBD1 TRBJ1-1
CASSLTRKNTGELFF TGTGCCAGCAGCTTAACCAGGAAAAACACCGGGGAGCTGTTTTTT TRBV13 - - TRBJ2-2
CSGSLTGSNTEAFF TGCAGCGGATCCCTGACAGGATCGAACACTGAAGCTTTCTTT TRBV29-1 - - TRBJ1-1
CASSPQSDTQYF TGTGCCAGCTCCCCACAATCAGATACGCAGTATTTT TRBV6-5 few - TRBJ2-3
CASRKPTGGDEQYF TGCGCCAGCAGGAAGCCTACAGGGGGCGACGAGCAGTACTTC TRBV5-1 few TRBD1 TRBJ2-7